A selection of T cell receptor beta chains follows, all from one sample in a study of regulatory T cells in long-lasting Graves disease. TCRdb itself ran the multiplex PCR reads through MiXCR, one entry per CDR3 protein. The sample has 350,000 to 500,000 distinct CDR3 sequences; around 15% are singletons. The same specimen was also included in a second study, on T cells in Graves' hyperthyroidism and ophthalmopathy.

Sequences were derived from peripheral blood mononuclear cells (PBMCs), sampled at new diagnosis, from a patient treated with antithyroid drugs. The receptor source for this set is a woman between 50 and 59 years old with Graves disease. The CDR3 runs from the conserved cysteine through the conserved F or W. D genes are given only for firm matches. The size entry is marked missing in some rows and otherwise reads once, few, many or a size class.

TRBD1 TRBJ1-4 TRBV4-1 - CASSHLSRDRERKLFF TGCGCCAGCAGCCACCTCTCCCGGGACAGGGAGAGAAAACTGTTTTTT
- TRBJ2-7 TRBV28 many CASSLAVYEQYF TGTGCCAGCAGTTTAGCCGTTTACGAGCAGTACTTC
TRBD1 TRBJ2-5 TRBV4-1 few CASSQEADREFETQYF TGCGCCAGCAGCCAAGAAGCGGACAGGGAGTTCGAGACCCAGTACTTC
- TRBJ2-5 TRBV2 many CASTVTETQYF TGTGCCAGCACCGTCACAGAGACCCAGTACTTC
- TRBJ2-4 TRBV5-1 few CASSNRVENIQYF TGTGCCAGCAGCAACAGGGTAGAAAACATTCAGTACTTC
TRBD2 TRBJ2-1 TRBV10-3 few CAISGLAGEGNEQFF TGTGCCATCAGTGGCCTAGCGGGAGAGGGGAATGAGCAGTTCTTC
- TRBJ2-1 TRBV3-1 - CASSLGHPSSYNEQFF TGTGCCAGCAGCCTGGGACACCCGAGCTCCTACAATGAGCAGTTCTTC
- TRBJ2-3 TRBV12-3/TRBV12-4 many CASSPQTDTQYF TGTGCCAGCAGTCCTCAGACAGATACGCAGTATTTT
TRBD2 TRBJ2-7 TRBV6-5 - CASSYSSPSGRALTYEQYF TGTGCCAGCAGTTACTCGTCTCCTAGCGGGAGGGCTTTAACTTACGAGCAGTACTTC
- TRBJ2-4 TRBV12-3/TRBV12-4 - CASSLGGLDIQYF TGTGCCAGCAGTTTGGGTGGGTTAGACATTCAGTACTTC
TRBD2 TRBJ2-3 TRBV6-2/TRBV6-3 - CASSEVGGLAGGTDTQYF TGTGCCAGCAGTGAAGTGGGGGGACTAGCGGGAGGAACAGATACGCAGTATTTT
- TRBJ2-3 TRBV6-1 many CASLESAGETTDTQYF TGTGCCAGCTTAGAAAGTGCCGGAGAAACCACAGATACGCAGTATTTT
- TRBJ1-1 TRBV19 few CASSGLGQRKPEAFF TGTGCCAGTAGTGGATTAGGGCAGCGGAAACCTGAAGCTTTCTTT
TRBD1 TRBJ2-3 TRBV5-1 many CASSLGQGETDTQYF TGCGCCAGCAGCTTGGGACAGGGGGAGACAGATACGCAGTATTTT
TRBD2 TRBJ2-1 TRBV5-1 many CASSGLLAGGPNNEQFF TGCGCCAGCAGCGGACTACTAGCGGGAGGGCCGAACAATGAGCAGTTCTTC
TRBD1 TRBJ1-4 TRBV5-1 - CASSLRPPGQGAPNEKLFF TGCGCCAGCAGCTTGCGGCCGCCGGGACAGGGGGCACCTAATGAAAAACTGTTTTTT
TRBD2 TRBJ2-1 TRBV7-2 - CASSTGLANEQFF TGTGCCAGCAGCACAGGACTAGCCAATGAGCAGTTCTTC
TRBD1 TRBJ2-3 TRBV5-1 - CAGSLATGGGTDTQYF TGCGCCGGCAGCTTGGCGACAGGGGGGGGCACAGATACGCAGTATTTT
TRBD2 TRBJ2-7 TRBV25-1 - CASSEASGLHEQYF TGTGCCAGCAGTGAGGCTAGCGGATTACACGAGCAGTACTTC
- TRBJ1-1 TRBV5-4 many CASSLYGTEAFF TGTGCCAGCAGCTTATACGGAACTGAAGCTTTCTTT
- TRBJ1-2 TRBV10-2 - CASRGGGGDYGYTF TGCGCCAGCAGAGGGGGGGGTGGGGACTATGGCTACACCTTC
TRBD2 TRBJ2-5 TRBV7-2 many CASSRTSGSSQETQYF TGTGCCAGCAGTCGGACTAGCGGGAGTTCTCAAGAGACCCAGTACTTC
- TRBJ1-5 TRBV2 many CASSERGGNQPQHF TGTGCCAGCAGTGAACGGGGAGGGAATCAGCCCCAGCATTTT
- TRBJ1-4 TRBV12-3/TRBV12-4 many CASSSPYGVNEKLFF TGTGCCAGCAGTTCCCCCTACGGAGTTAACGAAAAACTGTTTTTT
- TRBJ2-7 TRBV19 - CALETGTYEQYF TGTGCCTTAGAAACAGGGACCTACGAGCAGTACTTC
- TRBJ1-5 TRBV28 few CASSLPSGRGQPQHF TGTGCCAGCAGTTTACCTTCTGGGAGAGGGCAGCCCCAGCATTTT
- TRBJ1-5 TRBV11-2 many CASSFRPREPQHF TGTGCCAGCAGCTTCCGTCCGAGGGAGCCCCAGCATTTT